These T cell receptor beta chains were read from a single sample in a study of blood T cell repertoires in COVID-19. Sequencing was performed with immunoSEQ multiplex PCR; in TCRdb, only in-frame clones are kept and a portion is missing. Among over 200,000 clones listed, 80% to 95% were seen once. Sample: peripheral blood. The receptors were gathered from a man aged 55 to 70 with COVID-19, enrolled during active disease. Each CDR3 is given with its conserved first and last residue. D genes are given only for firm matches. Clone size, where shown, is once, few, many, or a class for clones that have expanded.

d_call	v_call	j_call	clone_size	cdr3_aa	cdr3_nt
NA	TRBV21-1	TRBJ1-5	NA	CASSKVRQVDQPQHF	TGTGCCAGCAGCAAAGTCAGGCAGGTAGACCAGCCCCAGCATTTT
TRBD2	TRBV7-2	TRBJ2-1	NA	CASSLALRVAGDSNNEQFF	TGTGCCAGCAGCTTAGCGCTCCGGGTAGCGGGAGATTCCAACAATGAGCAGTTCTTC
NA	TRBV6-4	TRBJ1-1	NA	CASSDSIRGLTEAFF	TGTGCCAGCAGTGACTCGATCAGGGGCCTCACTGAAGCTTTCTTT
NA	TRBV19	TRBJ1-2	NA	CASSNAGGRYKGYTF	TGTGCCAGTAGCAACGCCGGGGGAAGGTATAAAGGCTACACCTTC
TRBD2	TRBV9	TRBJ2-1	NA	CASSVVAGVRNEQFF	TGTGCCAGCAGCGTTGTAGCGGGGGTTAGGAATGAGCAGTTCTTC
NA	TRBV2	TRBJ2-7	NA	CASSRGGNSYEQYF	TGTGCCAGCAGTAGGGGGGGAAACTCCTACGAGCAGTACTTC
TRBD1	TRBV6-5	TRBJ2-7	NA	CASRNRGREQYF	TGTGCCAGCAGGAACAGGGGGAGGGAGCAGTACTTC
TRBD1	TRBV19	TRBJ2-6	once	CASSNQGDGANVLTF	TGTGCCAGTAGTAACCAGGGGGACGGGGCCAACGTCCTGACTTTC
NA	TRBV19	TRBJ1-1	NA	CASSLLRGWQNTEAFF	TGTGCCAGTAGTCTCCTAAGGGGTTGGCAGAACACTGAAGCTTTCTTT
NA	TRBV11-2	TRBJ1-1	NA	CASSLKEWGQLNTEAFF	TGTGCCAGCAGCTTAAAGGAATGGGGGCAGCTCAACACTGAAGCTTTCTTT
TRBD2	TRBV30	TRBJ2-1	NA	CAWSRAGVNEQFF	TGTGCCTGGAGCCGAGCGGGAGTTAATGAGCAGTTCTTC
TRBD1	TRBV11-2	TRBJ2-7	NA	CASSLGQSERSLYEQYF	TGTGCCAGCAGCCTGGGACAGTCGGAGCGGTCCCTCTACGAGCAGTACTTC
NA	TRBV30	TRBJ1-1	NA	CAWSPLGGKNTEAFF	TGTGCCTGGAGTCCCCTGGGGGGGAAGAACACTGAAGCTTTCTTT
TRBD1	TRBV6-6	TRBJ1-4	NA	CASSYLGQGSEKLFF	TGTGCCAGCAGTTATTTGGGACAGGGGTCTGAAAAACTGTTTTTT
NA	TRBV11-2	TRBJ2-3	NA	CASSLERGSSTDTQYF	TGTGCCAGCAGCTTAGAACGGGGGTCTAGCACAGATACGCAGTATTTT
TRBD1	TRBV7-8	TRBJ2-7	NA	CASSSNTGTGGSYEQYF	TGTGCCAGCAGCTCAAACACCGGGACAGGGGGCTCCTACGAGCAGTACTTC
TRBD2	TRBV3-1/TRBV3-2	TRBJ2-7	NA	CASSPGLAGAYEQYF	TGTGCCAGCAGCCCGGGACTAGCGGGAGCATACGAGCAGTACTTC
NA	TRBV5-1	TRBJ1-6	NA	CASSLAGDYNSPLHF	TGCGCCAGCAGCTTGGCAGGTGACTATAATTCACCCCTCCACTTT
TRBD1	TRBV28	TRBJ2-3	NA	CASSLPPDRARGYTQYF	TGTGCCAGCAGTTTGCCCCCGGACAGGGCGAGGGGATATACGCAGTATTTT
NA	TRBV11-3	TRBJ1-1	NA	CASSFEENTEAFF	TGTGCCAGCAGCTTTGAGGAGAACACTGAAGCTTTCTTT
NA	TRBV3-1/TRBV3-2	TRBJ1-1	once	CASSQGGGSEAFF	TGTGCCAGCAGCCAAGGGGGGGGCTCTGAAGCTTTCTTT
NA	TRBV3-1/TRBV3-2	TRBJ2-7	NA	CASSQAAGSSYEQYF	TGTGCCAGCAGCCAAGCGGCTGGGAGCTCCTACGAGCAGTACTTC
TRBD2	TRBV5-1	TRBJ2-7	NA	CASSSGTSLDEQYF	TGCGCCAGCAGCTCCGGGACTAGCCTGGACGAGCAGTACTTC
NA	TRBV4-1	TRBJ2-5	NA	CASSQARGGETQYF	TGCGCCAGCAGCCAAGCCCGGGGAGGAGAGACCCAGTACTTC
TRBD1	TRBV18	TRBJ1-6	NA	CASSPDRVINSPLHF	TGTGCCAGCTCACCGGACAGGGTAATTAATTCACCCCTCCACTTT
NA	TRBV6-6	TRBJ2-7	NA	CASKPSTVSYEQYF	TGTGCCAGCAAACCATCCACGGTTTCCTACGAGCAGTACTTC
TRBD2	TRBV18	TRBJ2-7	NA	CASSPFKMSGTSGAYEQYF	TGTGCCAGCTCACCATTCAAAATGTCCGGGACTAGCGGCGCCTACGAGCAGTACTTC
NA	TRBV7-6	TRBJ1-5	once	CASSFSVSQPQHF	TGTGCCAGCAGCTTCTCCGTTAGTCAGCCCCAGCATTTT
TRBD1	TRBV28	TRBJ2-7	NA	CASSPLTGKGEQYF	TGTGCCAGCAGCCCCCTGACAGGGAAGGGCGAGCAGTACTTC
NA	TRBV5-1	TRBJ2-6	NA	CASSLGQGPSDSGANVLTF	TGCGCCAGCAGCTTGGGGCAGGGTCCCTCGGATTCTGGGGCCAACGTCCTGACTTTC
NA	TRBV4-3	TRBJ2-2	NA	CASSQERGTNTGELFF	TGCGCCAGCAGCCAAGAAAGGGGAACCAACACCGGGGAGCTGTTTTTT